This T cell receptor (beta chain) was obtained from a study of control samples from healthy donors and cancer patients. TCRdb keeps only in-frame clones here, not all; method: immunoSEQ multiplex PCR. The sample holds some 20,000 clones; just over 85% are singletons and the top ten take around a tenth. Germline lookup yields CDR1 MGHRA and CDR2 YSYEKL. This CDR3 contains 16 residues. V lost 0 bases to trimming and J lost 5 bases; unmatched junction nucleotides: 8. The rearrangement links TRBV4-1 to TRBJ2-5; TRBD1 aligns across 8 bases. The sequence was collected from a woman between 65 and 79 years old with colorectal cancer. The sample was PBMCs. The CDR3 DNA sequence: TGCGCCAGCAGCCAAGAACACAGGGGGTATGGGGAGACCCAGTACTTC. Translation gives CASSQEHRGYGETQYF.